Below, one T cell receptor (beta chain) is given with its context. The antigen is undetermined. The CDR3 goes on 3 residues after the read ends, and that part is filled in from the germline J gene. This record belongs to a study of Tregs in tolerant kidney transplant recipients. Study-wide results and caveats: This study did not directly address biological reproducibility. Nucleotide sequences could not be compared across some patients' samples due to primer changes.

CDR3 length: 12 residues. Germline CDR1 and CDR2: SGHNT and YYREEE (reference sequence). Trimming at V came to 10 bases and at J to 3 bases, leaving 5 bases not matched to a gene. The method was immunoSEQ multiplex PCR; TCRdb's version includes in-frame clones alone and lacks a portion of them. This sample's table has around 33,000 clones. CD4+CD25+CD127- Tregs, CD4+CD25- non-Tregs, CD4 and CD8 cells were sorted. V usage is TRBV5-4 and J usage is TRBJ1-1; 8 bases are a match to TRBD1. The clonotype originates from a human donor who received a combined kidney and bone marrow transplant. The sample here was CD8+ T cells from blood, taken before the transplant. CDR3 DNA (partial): TGTGCCGGCGGACAGGGTGACACTGAA. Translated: CAGGQGDTE. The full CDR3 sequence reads CAGGQGDTEAFF.